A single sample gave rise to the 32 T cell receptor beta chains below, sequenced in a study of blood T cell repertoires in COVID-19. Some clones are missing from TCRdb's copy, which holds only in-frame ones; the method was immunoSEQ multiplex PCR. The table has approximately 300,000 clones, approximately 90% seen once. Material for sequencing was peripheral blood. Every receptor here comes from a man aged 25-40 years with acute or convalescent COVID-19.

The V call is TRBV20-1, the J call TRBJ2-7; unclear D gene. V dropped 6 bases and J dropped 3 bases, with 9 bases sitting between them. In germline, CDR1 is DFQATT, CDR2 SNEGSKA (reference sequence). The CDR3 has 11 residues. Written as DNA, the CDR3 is TGCAGTGCATTATCGGGCTACGAGCAGTACTTC. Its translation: CSALSGYEQYF.

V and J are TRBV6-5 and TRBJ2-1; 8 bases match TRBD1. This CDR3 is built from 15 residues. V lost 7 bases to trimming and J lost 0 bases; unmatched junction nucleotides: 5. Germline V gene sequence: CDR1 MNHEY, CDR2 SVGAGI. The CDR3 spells CASMKDRVSYNEQFF. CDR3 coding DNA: TGTGCCAGCATGAAGGACAGGGTCTCCTACAATGAGCAGTTCTTC.

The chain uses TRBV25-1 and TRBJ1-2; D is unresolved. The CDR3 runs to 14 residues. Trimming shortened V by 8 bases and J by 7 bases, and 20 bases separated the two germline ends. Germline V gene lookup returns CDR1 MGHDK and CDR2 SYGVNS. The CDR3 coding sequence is TGTGCCAGCTCCCCGGGATCCCAACGGGGTGGCTACACCTTC. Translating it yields CASSPGSQRGGYTF.

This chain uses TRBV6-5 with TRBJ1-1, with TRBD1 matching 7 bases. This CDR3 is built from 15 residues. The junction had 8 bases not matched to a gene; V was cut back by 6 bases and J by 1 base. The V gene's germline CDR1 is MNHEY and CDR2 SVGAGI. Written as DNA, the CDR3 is TGTGCCAGCAGGCGGGAGGACAGGCCGAACACTGAAGCTTTCTTT. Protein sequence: CASRREDRPNTEAFF.

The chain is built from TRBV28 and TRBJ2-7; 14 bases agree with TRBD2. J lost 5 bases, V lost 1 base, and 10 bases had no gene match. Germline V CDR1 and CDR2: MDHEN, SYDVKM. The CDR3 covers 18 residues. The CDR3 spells CASSLFRGTSGSKNEQYF. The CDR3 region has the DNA TGTGCCAGCAGTTTATTCAGGGGGACTAGCGGGAGCAAGAACGAGCAGTACTTC.

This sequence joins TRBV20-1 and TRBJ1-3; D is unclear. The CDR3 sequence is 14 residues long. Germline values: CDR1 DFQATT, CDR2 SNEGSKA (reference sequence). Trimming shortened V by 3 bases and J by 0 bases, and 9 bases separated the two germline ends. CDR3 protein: CSASRVNSGNTIYF. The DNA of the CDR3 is TGCAGTGCTAGTCGGGTGAACTCTGGAAACACCATATATTTT.

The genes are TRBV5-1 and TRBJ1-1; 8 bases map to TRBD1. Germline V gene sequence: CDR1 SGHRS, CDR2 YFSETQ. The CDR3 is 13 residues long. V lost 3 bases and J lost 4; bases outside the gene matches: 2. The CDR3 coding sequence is TGCGCCAGCAGCTCTACAGGGGGCACTGAAGCTTTCTTT. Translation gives CASSSTGGTEAFF.

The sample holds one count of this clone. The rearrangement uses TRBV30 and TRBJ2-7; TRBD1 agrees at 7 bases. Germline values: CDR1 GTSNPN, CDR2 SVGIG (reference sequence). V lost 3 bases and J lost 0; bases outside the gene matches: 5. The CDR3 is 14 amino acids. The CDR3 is CAWSPQGDSYEQYF. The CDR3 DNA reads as TGTGCCTGGAGCCCCCAGGGGGACTCCTACGAGCAGTACTTC.

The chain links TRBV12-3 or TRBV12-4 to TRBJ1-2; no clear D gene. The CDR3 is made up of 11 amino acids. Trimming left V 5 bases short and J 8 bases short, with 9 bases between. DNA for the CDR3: TGTGCCAGCAGTCTGGCGGAAGGCTACACCTTC. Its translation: CASSLAEGYTF.

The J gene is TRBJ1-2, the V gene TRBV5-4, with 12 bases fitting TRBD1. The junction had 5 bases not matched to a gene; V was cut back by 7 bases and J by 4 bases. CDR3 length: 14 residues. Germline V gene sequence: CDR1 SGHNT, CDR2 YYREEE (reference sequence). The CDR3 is CASGDRGHSYGYTF. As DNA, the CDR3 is TGTGCCAGCGGGGACAGGGGGCATTCCTATGGCTACACCTTC.

For the CDR3, the DNA is TGTGCCAGTAGTATAAGGGGGGGGATTATAGGAGCTTTCTTT. This translates into CASSIRGGIIGAFF. The chain is built from TRBV19 and TRBJ1-1; possibly TRBD1 for D (6 bases). Germline V gene sequence: CDR1 LNHDA, CDR2 SQIVND (reference sequence). The CDR3 has 14 residues. V was pared by 2 bases and J by 10 bases, with 17 bases between.

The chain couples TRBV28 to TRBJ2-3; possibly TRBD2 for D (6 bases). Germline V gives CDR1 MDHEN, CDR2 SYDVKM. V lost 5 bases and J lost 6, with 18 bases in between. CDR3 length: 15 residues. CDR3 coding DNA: TGTGCCAGCAGTAAAGCCGGGACTGCTTCCGATACGCAGTATTTT. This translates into CASSKAGTASDTQYF.

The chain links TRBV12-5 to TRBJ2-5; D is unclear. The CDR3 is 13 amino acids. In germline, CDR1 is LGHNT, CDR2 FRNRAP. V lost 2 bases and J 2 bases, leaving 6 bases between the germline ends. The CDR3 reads CASGLTTQETQYF. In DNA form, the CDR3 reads TGTGCTAGTGGTTTGACCACTCAAGAGACCCAGTACTTC.

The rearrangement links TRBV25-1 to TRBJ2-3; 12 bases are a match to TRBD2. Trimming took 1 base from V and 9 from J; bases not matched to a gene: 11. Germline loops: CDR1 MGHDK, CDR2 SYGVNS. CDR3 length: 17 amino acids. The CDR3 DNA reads TGTGCCAGCAGTGAATTGGAGTCTAGCGGGAGGGCGGGAACGCAGTATTTT. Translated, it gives CASSELESSGRAGTQYF.

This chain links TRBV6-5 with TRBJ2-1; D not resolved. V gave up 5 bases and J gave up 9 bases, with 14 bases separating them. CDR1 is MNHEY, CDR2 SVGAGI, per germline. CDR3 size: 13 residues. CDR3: CASSKKQLPEQFF. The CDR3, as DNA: TGTGCCAGCAGTAAGAAACAGCTTCCTGAGCAGTTCTTC.

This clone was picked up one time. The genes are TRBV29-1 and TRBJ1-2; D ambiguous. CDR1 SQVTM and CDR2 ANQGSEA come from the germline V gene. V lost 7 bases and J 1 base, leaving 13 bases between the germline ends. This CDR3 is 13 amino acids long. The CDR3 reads CSANREGNYGYTF. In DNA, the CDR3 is TGCAGCGCCAACAGAGAGGGTAACTATGGCTACACCTTC.

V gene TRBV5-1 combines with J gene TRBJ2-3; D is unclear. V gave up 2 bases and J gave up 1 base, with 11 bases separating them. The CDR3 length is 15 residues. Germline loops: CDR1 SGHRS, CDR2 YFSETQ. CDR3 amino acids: CASSLMGPRTDTQYF. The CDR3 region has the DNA TGCGCCAGCAGCTTAATGGGCCCTCGCACAGATACGCAGTATTTT. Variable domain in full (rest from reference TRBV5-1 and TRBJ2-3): KAGVTQTPRYLIKTRGQQVTLSCSPISGHRSVSWYQQTPGQGLQFLFEYFSETQRNKGNFPGRFSGRQFSNSRSEMNVSTLELGDSALYLCASSLMGPRTDTQYFGPGTRLTVL.

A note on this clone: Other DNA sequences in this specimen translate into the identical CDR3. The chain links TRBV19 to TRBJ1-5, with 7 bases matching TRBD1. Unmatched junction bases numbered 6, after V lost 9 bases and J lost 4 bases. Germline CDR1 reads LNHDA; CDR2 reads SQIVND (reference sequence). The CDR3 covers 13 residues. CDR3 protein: CASSRQGNQPQHF. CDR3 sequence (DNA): TGTGCCAGCAGCAGACAGGGTAATCAGCCCCAGCATTTT.

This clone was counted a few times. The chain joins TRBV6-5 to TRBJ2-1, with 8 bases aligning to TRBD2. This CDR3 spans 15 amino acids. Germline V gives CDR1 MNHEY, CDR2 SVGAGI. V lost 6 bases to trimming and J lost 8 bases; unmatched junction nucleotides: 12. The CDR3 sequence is CASRPSGRGADEQFF. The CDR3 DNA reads TGTGCCAGCAGACCCTCAGGGCGGGGGGCGGATGAGCAGTTCTTC.

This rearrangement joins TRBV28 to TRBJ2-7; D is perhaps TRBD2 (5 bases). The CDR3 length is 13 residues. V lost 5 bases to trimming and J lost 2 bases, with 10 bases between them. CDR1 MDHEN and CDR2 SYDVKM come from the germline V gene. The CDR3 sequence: CASSAGVTYEQYF. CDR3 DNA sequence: TGTGCCAGCAGTGCCGGGGTAACCTACGAGCAGTACTTC.

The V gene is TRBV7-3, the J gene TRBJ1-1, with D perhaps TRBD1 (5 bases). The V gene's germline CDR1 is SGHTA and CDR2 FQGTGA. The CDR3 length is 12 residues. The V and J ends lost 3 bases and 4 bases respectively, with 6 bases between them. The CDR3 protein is CASSFRATEAFF. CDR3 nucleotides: TGTGCCAGCAGCTTCAGGGCCACTGAAGCTTTCTTT.

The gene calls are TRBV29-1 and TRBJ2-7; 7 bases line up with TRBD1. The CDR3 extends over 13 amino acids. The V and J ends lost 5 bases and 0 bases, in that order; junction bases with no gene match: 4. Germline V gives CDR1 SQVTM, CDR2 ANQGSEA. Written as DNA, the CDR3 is TGCAGCGTTAACAGGGGAAGCTCCTACGAGCAGTACTTC. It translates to CSVNRGSSYEQYF.

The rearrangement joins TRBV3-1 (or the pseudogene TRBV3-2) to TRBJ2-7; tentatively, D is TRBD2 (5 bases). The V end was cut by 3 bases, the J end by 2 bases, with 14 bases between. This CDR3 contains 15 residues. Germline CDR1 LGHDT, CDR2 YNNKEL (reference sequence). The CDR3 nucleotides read TGTGCCAGCAGCCAGCGCCGGGGTGAAGCCTACGAGCAGTACTTC. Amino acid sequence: CASSQRRGEAYEQYF.

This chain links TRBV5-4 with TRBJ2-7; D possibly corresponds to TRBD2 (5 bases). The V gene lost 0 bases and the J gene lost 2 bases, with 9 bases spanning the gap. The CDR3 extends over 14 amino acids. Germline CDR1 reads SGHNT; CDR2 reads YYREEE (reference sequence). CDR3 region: CASSLGTSAYEQYF. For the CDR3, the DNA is TGTGCCAGCAGCTTGGGTACTAGTGCCTACGAGCAGTACTTC.

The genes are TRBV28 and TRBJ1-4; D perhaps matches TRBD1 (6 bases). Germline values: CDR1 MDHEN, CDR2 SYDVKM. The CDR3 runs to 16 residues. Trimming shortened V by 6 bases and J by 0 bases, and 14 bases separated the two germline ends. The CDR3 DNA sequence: TGTGCCAGCAGACGCAGACAGGATGCAACTAATGAAAAACTGTTTTTT. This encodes CASRRRQDATNEKLFF.

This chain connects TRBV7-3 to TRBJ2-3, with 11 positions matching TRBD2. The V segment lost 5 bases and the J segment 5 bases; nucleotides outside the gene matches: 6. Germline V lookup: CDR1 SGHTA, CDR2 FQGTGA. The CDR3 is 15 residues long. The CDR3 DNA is TGTGCCAGCAGCGTGGGACTAGCGGTTAAAGATACGCAGTATTTT. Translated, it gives CASSVGLAVKDTQYF.

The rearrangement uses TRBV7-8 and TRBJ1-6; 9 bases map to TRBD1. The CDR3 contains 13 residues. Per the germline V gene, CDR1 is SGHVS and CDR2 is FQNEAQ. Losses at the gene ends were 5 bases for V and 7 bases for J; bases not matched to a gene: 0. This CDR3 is CASSGTGNSPLHF. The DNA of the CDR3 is TGTGCCAGCAGCGGGACAGGGAATTCACCCCTCCACTTT.

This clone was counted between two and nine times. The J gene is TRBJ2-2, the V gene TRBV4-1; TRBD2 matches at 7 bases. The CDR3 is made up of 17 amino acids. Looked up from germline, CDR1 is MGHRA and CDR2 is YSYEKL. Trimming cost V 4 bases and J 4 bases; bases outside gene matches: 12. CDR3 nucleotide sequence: TGCGCCAGCAGCCCCCCAAGGTGGGGGGGTGGCACCGGGGAGCTGTTTTTT. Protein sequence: CASSPPRWGGGTGELFF.

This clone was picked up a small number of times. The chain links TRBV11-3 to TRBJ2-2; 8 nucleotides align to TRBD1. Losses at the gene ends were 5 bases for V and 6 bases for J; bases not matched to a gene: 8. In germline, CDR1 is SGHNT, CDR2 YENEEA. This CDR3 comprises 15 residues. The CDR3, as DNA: TGTGCCAGCAGCCCTGGACAGGGTAGCTCCGGGGAGCTGTTTTTT. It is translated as CASSPGQGSSGELFF. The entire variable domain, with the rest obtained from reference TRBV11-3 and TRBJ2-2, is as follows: EAGVVQSPRYKIIEKKQPVAFWCNPISGHNTLYWYLQNLGQGPELLIRYENEEAVDDSQLPKDRFSAERLKGVDSTLKIQPAELGDSAVYLCASSPGQGSSGELFFGEGSRLTVL.

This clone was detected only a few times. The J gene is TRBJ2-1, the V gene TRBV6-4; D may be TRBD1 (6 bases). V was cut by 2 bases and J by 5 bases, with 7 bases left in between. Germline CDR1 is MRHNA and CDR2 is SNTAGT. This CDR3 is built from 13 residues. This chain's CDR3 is CASSDGTNNEQFF. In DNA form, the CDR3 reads TGTGCCAGCAGTGACGGGACAAACAATGAGCAGTTCTTC.

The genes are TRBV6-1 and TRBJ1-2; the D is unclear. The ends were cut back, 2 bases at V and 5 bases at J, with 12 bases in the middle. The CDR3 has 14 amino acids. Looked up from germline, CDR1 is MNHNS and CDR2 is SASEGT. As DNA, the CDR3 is TGTGCCAGCAGTGAACGGGATGATTTTTATGGCTACACCTTC. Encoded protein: CASSERDDFYGYTF.

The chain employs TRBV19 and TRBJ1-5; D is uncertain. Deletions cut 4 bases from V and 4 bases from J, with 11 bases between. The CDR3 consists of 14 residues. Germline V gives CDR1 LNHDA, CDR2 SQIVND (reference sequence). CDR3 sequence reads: CASSTSRSNQPQHF. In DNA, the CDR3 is TGTGCCAGTAGTACTAGCCGGTCTAATCAGCCCCAGCATTTT. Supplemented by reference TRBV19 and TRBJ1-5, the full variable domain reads DGGITQSPKYLFRKEGQNVTLSCEQNLNHDAMYWYRQDPGQGLRLIYYSQIVNDFQKGDIAEGYSVSREKKESFPLTVTSAQKNPTAFYLCASSTSRSNQPQHFGDGTRLSIL.